This TCR beta chain emerged from a study of identical twins. Overall study results and limits: There was more out-of-frame TCR alpha sharing in monozygotic twins than models estimated. Abundant beta clonotypes from cord blood bore fewer insertions; memory repertoires lacked this pattern.

The germline V gene encodes CDR1 SGHVS and CDR2 FQNEAQ. This CDR3 spans 17 amino acids. Trimming took off 5 bases at V and 6 bases at J, with 20 bases between the two ends. Details on this clonotype: Its cognate antigen is unknown.

Template switching supplied a universal primer site; unique molecular identifiers were carried on the cDNA. TCRdb fed the 5' RACE reads into MiXCR, producing one record per CDR3 protein. This repertoire shows 1,800,000 or so distinct CDR3 sequences, less than 40% found once; its top ten account for 0.25% to 0.3%. The clonotype comes from a newborn girl in good health. The sequencing input was cord blood. The rearrangement uses TRBV7-8 and TRBJ1-6, with a possible D match to TRBD1 (5 bases). CDR3 protein: CASSPLITGGTNSPLHF. Written as DNA, the CDR3 is TGTGCCAGCAGCCCACTCATTACGGGAGGGACTAATTCACCCCTCCACTTT. The entire variable domain, with the rest obtained from reference TRBV7-8 and TRBJ1-6, is as follows: GAGVSQSPRYKVAKRGQDVALRCDPISGHVSLFWYQQALGQGPEFLTYFQNEAQLDKSGLPSDRFFAERPEGSVSTLKIQRTQQEDSAVYLCASSPLITGGTNSPLHFGNGTRLTVT.